This T cell receptor (beta chain) appears in the sequencing data of a study of blood T cell repertoires in COVID-19. On the study more broadly: PBMCs, B-cell-depleted T cells, or T cells provided the cDNA or gDNA that made up the material.

Here immunoSEQ multiplex PCR was the method, and the copy in TCRdb shows in-frame clones only, minus some. The table records over 200,000 clones, 85% to 90% of them present only once. V lost 0 bases, J lost 0 bases, and 8 bases stayed unmatched. The CDR3 totals 17 residues. Germline V gene sequence: CDR1 GTSNPN, CDR2 SVGIG (reference sequence). In terms of age and location, participants ranged from about 18 to 89 years and lived in 24 US areas. Cohort 3 recovered donors had two negative PCRs, clearance, or symptom resolution. This sequence was found in a young man who had recovered from COVID-19. Sequencing was carried out using PBMCs or T cells enriched from blood (not recorded which). This chain uses TRBV30 with TRBJ1-3; TRBD1 matches 7 bases. The CDR3, as DNA: TGTGCCTGGAGTGTATTGACAGGGCCCTCCTCTGGAAACACCATATATTTT. It encodes CAWSVLTGPSSGNTIYF. Looking up the rest from reference TRBV30 and TRBJ1-3 gives the full variable domain: SQTIHQWPATLVQPVGSPLSLECTVEGTSNPNLYWYRQAAGRGLQLLFYSVGIGQISSEVPQNLSASRPQDRQFILSSKKLLLSDSGFYLCAWSVLTGPSSGNTIYFGEGSWLTVV.